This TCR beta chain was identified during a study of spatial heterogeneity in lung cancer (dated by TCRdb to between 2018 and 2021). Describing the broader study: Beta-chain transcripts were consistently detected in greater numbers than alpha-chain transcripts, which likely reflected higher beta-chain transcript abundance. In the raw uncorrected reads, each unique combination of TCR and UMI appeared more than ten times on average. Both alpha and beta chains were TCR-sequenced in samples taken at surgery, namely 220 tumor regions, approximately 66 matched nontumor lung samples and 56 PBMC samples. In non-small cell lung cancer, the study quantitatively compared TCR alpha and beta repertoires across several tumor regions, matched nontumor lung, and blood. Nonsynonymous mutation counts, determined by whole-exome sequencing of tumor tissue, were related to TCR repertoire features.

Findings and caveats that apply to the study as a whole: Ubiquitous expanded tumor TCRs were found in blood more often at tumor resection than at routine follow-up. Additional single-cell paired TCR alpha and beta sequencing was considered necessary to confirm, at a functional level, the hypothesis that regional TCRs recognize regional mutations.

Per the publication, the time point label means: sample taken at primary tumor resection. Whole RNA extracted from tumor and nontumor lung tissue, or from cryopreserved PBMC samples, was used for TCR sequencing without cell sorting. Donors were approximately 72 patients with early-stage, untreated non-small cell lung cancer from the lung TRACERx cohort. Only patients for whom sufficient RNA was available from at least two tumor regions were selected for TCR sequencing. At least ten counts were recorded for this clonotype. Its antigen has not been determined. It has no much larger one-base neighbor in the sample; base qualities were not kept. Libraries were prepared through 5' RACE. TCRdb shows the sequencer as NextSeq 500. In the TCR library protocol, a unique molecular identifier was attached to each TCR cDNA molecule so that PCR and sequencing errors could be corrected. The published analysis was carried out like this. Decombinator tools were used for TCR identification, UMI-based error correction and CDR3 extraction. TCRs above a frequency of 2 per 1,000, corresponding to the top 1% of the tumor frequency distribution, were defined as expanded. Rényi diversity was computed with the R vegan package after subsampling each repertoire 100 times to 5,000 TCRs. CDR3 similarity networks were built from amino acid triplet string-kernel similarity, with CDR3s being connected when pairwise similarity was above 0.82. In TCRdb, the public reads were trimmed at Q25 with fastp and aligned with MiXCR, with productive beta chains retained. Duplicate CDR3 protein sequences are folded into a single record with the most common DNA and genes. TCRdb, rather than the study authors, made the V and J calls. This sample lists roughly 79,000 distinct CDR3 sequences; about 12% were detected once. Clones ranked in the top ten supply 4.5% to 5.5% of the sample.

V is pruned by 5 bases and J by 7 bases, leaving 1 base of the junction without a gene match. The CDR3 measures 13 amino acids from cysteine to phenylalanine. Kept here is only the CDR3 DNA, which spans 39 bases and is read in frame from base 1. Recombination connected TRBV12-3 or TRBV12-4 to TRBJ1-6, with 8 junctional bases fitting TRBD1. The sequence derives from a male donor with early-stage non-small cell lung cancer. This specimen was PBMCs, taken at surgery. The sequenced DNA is TGTGCCAGCAGTACAGGGGGGAATTCACCCCTCCACTTT. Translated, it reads CASSTGGNSPLHF.